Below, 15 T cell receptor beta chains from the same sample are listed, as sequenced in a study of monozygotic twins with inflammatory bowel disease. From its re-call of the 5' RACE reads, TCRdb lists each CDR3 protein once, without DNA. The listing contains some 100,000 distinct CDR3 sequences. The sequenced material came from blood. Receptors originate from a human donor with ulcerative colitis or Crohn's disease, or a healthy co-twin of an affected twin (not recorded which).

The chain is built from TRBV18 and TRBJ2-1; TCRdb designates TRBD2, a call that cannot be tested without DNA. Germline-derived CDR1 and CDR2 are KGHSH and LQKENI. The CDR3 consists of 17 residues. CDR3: CASSPSYVSGLYNEQFF.

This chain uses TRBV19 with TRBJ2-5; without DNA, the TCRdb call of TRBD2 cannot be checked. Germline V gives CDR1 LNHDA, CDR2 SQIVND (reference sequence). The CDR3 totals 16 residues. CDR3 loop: CASSPGLAAYQETQYF.

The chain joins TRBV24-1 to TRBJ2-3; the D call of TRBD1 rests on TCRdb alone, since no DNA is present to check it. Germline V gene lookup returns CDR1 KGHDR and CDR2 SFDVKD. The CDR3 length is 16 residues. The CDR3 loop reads CATSDLAGGHTDTQYF.

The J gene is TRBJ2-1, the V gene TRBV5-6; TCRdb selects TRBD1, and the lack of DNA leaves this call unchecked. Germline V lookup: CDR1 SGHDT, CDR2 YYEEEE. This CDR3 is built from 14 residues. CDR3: CASSTGLTADEQFF.

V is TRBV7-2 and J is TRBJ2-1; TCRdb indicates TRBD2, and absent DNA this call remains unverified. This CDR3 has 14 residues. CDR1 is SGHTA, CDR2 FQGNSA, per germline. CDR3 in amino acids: CASSWDAGANEQFF.

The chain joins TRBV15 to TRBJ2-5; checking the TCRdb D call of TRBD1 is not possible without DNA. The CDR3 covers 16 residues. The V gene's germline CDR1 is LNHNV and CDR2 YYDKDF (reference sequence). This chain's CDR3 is CATSRGGTGGAETQYF.

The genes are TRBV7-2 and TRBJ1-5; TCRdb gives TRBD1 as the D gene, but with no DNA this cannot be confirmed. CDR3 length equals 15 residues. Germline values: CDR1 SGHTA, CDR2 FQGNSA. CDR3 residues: CASSLSGAFDQPQHF.

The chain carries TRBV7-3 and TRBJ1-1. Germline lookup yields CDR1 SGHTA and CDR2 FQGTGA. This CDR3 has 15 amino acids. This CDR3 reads CASSLTKGFDTEAFF.

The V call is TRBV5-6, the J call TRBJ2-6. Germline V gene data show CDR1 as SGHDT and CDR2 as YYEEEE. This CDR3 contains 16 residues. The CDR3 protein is CASSLRTLAGANVLTF. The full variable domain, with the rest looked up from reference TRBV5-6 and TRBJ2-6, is DAGVTQSPTHLIKTRGQQVTLRCSPKSGHDTVSWYQQALGQGPQFIFQYYEEEERQRGNFPDRFSGHQFPNYSSELNVNALLLGDSALYLCASSLRTLAGANVLTFGAGSRLTVL.

The CDR3 reads CASSPRGDEQFF. The V gene is TRBV5-1, the J gene TRBJ2-1; TCRdb picks TRBD2, but there is no DNA to check that call. Looked up from germline, CDR1 is SGHRS and CDR2 is YFSETQ. This CDR3 is 12 amino acids long.

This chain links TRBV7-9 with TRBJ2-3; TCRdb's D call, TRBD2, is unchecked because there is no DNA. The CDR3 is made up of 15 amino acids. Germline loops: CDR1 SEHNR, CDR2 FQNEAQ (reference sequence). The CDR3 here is CASSWGLESIDTQYF.

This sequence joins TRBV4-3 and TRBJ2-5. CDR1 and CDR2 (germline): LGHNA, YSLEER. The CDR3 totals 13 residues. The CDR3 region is CASSQVLGETQYF.

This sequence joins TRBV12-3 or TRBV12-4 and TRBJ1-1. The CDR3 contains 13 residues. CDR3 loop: CASTSGGHTEAFF.

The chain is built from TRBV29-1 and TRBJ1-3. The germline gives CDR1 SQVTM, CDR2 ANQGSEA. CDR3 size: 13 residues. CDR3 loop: CSAGEAGGNTIYF.

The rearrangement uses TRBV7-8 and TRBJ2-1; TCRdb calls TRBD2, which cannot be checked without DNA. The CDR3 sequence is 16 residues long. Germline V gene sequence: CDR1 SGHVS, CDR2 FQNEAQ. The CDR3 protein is CASSSITSGRIDEQFF. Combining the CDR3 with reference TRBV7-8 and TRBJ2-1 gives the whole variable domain GAGVSQSPRYKVAKRGQDVALRCDPISGHVSLFWYQQALGQGPEFLTYFQNEAQLDKSGLPSDRFFAERPEGSVSTLKIQRTQQEDSAVYLCASSSITSGRIDEQFFGPGTRLTVL.